This TCR beta chain emerged from a study of cytomegalovirus exposure and HLA in healthy donors. Overall study results and limits: Another analysis was done later, and it associated 16,951 TCR beta sequences with HLA alleles at 0.05 false discovery rate.

The PCR contained 60 Vbeta and 13 Jbeta primers. Data came from immunoSEQ multiplex PCR; TCRdb stores just in-frame clones and leaves some out. The table records approximately 150,000 clones, 80% to 85% of them present only once. On this clone itself: Its antigen is as yet unknown.

The CDR3 consists of 17 residues. From germline, CDR1 is SGDLS and CDR2 YYNGEE. Trimming at V came to 0 bases and at J to 10 bases, leaving 10 bases not matched to a gene. The sample taken for sequencing was PBMCs. This chain links TRBV9 with TRBJ2-1, with 13 nucleotides matching TRBD2. The TCR sequence derives from a man aged 25-45 years in good health and CMV-seronegative. The CDR3, as DNA: TGTGCCAGCAGCGTAGCTACGGGACTAGCGGGATTAAAAGAGCAGTTCTTC. It specifies CASSVATGLAGLKEQFF.